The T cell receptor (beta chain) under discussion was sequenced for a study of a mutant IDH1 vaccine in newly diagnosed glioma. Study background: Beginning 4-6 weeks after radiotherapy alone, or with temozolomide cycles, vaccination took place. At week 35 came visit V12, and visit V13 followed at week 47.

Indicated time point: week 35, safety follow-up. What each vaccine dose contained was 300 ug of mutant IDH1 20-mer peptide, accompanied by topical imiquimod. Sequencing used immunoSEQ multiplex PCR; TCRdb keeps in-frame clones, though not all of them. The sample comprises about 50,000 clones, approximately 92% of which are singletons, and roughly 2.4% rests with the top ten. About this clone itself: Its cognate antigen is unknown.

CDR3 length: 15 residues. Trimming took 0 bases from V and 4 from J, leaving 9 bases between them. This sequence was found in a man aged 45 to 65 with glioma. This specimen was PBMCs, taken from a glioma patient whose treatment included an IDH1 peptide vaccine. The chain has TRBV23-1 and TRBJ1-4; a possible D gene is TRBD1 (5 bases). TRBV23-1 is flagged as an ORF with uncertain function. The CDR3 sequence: CASSQSGRVNEKLFF. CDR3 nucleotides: TGCGCCAGCAGTCAATCTGGCAGGGTTAATGAAAAACTGTTTTTT.